Following are 27 T cell receptor beta chains from one sample sequenced in a study of T cell repertoires in cytomegalovirus infection. From the reads, TCRdb called clonotypes with MiXCR, one entry per CDR3 protein. Of approximately 910,000 distinct CDR3 sequences in the sample, around 30% were seen once. These receptors' targets are unknown. The specimen was cultured CD8+ T cells from PBMCs, collected from culture after CMV antigen stimulation. The source is a human donor in good health (CMV status not recorded). Some clones in this sample may be carry-over from other donors' samples.

This clonotype was counted at least ten times. The chain has TRBV7-2 and TRBJ2-5; 8 nucleotides line up with TRBD2. Germline loops: CDR1 SGHTA, CDR2 FQGNSA. CDR3 size: 15 residues. The V segment lost 7 bases and the J segment 5 bases; nucleotides outside the gene matches: 12. The CDR3 reads CASTFYGGALETQYF. The CDR3 region has the DNA TGTGCCAGCACCTTCTACGGGGGGGCTTTGGAGACCCAGTACTTC.

This clonotype was seen more than once but under ten times. V and J are TRBV5-6 and TRBJ1-2, with 8 bases fitting TRBD1. Germline loops: CDR1 SGHDT, CDR2 YYEEEE. J was trimmed by 8 bases and V by 2 bases; bases with no gene match: 11. The CDR3 runs 15 residues. The CDR3 loop reads CASSFSTGTGHGYTF. The CDR3 nucleotides are TGTGCCAGCAGCTTCTCTACCGGGACAGGACACGGCTACACCTTC. Looking up the rest from reference TRBV5-6 and TRBJ1-2 gives the full variable domain: DAGVTQSPTHLIKTRGQQVTLRCSPKSGHDTVSWYQQALGQGPQFIFQYYEEEERQRGNFPDRFSGHQFPNYSSELNVNALLLGDSALYLCASSFSTGTGHGYTFGSGTRLTVV.

This clonotype was counted once. This chain joins TRBV27 and TRBJ2-3; 8 bases fit TRBD1. The CDR3 is 16 residues long. The ends lost 4 bases at V and 0 bases at J; junction bases unmatched: 6. The germline V gene has CDR1 MNHEY and CDR2 SMNVEV (reference sequence). For the CDR3, the DNA is TGTGCCAGCAGTTCATTGGGACAGGCGAGCACAGATACGCAGTATTTT. Translation gives CASSSLGQASTDTQYF.

The chain recombines TRBV27 with TRBJ1-5; TRBD1 might be the D (5 bases). Germline V gives CDR1 MNHEY, CDR2 SMNVEV (reference sequence). This CDR3 is 13 amino acids long. V was clipped by 5 bases and J by 5 bases, with 10 bases between them. The CDR3: CASSGLGDQPQHF. The CDR3 nucleotides are TGTGCCAGCAGTGGGCTAGGGGATCAGCCCCAGCATTTT.

The chain couples TRBV4-1 to TRBJ1-5, with D hard to call. This CDR3 is 15 amino acids long. V was cut by 1 base and J by 1 base, with 8 bases left in between. CDR1 and CDR2 from the germline V gene are MGHRA and YSYEKL. CDR3 in amino acids: CASSQGARSNQPQHF. CDR3 nucleotide sequence: TGCGCCAGCAGCCAAGGAGCCAGGAGCAATCAGCCCCAGCATTTT.

The chain joins TRBV25-1 to TRBJ2-7; 7 bases are shared with TRBD1. The length of the CDR3 is 15 residues. J lost 0 bases, V lost 3 bases, and 5 bases had no gene match. Germline V gives CDR1 MGHDK, CDR2 SYGVNS. Written as DNA, the CDR3 is TGTGCCAGCAGTGACAGGGGGTCACGCTCCTACGAGCAGTACTTC. It codes for CASSDRGSRSYEQYF.

This clonotype occurred a few times. In DNA form, the CDR3 reads TGTGCCAGCAGTGAAAAGGGCCCCCTTTATAGCAATCAGCCCCAGCATTTT. Translation: CASSEKGPLYSNQPQHF. This chain joins TRBV6-1 and TRBJ1-5, with D hard to call. The V and J ends lost 2 bases and 0 bases respectively, with 14 bases between them. The CDR3 consists of 17 residues. Germline V gene sequence: CDR1 MNHNS, CDR2 SASEGT.

For this clonotype: This sequence may be a read error, since a much larger clone differs from it by one base. The chain couples TRBV5-4 to TRBJ2-2; tentatively, D is TRBD1 or TRBD2 (5 bases each). The V gene lost 5 bases and the J gene lost 7 bases, with 9 bases spanning the gap. CDR1 is SGHNT and CDR2 is YYREEE in the germline V gene (reference sequence). CDR3 length equals 12 residues. The CDR3 loop reads CASSWGFGELFF. The CDR3 region has the DNA TGTGCCAGCAGTTGGGGGTTCGGGGAGCTGTTTTTT.

This clonotype was seen many times. The chain carries TRBV10-3 and TRBJ2-5; D not certain. The CDR3 runs 15 residues. Trimming removed 3 bases at V and 3 bases at J, with 14 bases between. CDR1 is ENHRY and CDR2 is SYGVKD in the germline V gene. The CDR3 reads CAISDPVRTEETQYF. The CDR3 coding sequence is TGTGCCATCAGTGATCCTGTGCGGACGGAAGAGACCCAGTACTTC.

The chain couples TRBV2 to TRBJ2-3, with D uncertain. Germline CDR1 and CDR2: SNHLY and FYNNEI. The CDR3 covers 11 residues. The V end lost 8 bases, the J end lost 2 bases, and 5 bases lay between the germline ends. The CDR3 region is CASPLTDTQYF. The CDR3 DNA is TGTGCCAGCCCCCTCACAGATACGCAGTATTTT. The complete variable domain, with remaining parts taken from reference TRBV2 and TRBJ2-3, reads EPEVTQTPSHQVTQMGQEVILRCVPISNHLYFYWYRQILGQKVEFLVSFYNNEISEKSEIFDDQFSVERPDGSNFTLKIRSTKLEDSAMYFCASPLTDTQYFGPGTRLTVL.

This clonotype has more than one count but fewer than ten. The rearrangement links TRBV28 to TRBJ2-1; weak D call: TRBD2 (5 bases). The CDR3 is 13 residues long. V lost 11 bases and J 4 bases, leaving 15 bases between the germline ends. Germline values: CDR1 MDHEN, CDR2 SYDVKM. The chain's CDR3 is CAAPHSGYNEQFF. CDR3 nucleotide sequence: TGTGCCGCTCCCCACAGCGGTTACAATGAGCAGTTCTTC.

J is TRBJ1-2 and V is TRBV10-3; D may be TRBD1 (5 bases). Germline CDR1 ENHRY, CDR2 SYGVKD. The CDR3 extends over 11 amino acids. With 8 bases removed from V and 4 bases from J, the gap between germline ends came to 8 bases. The CDR3 DNA sequence: TGTGCCATCCGGCAGGGCTATGGCTACACCTTC. Protein product: CAIRQGYGYTF.

The rearrangement links TRBV7-9 to TRBJ1-6, with 7 bases that match TRBD1. This CDR3 is built from 16 residues. J lost 3 bases, V lost 5 bases, and 7 bases had no gene match. The germline V gene has CDR1 SEHNR and CDR2 FQNEAQ (reference sequence). The CDR3 DNA sequence: TGTGCCAGCAGCCCTCCCGGACAGGTCTATAATTCACCCCTCCACTTT. Encoded protein: CASSPPGQVYNSPLHF.

This clonotype was observed a few times. V gene TRBV19 combines with J gene TRBJ1-5; D unresolved. The CDR3 is made up of 14 amino acids. V was cut by 5 bases and J by 3 bases, with 11 bases left in between. CDR1 and CDR2 from the germline V gene are LNHDA and SQIVND (reference sequence). For the CDR3, the DNA is TGTGCCAGTAGTCCGAACAACTCCAATCAGCCCCAGCATTTT. This translates into CASSPNNSNQPQHF.

In its sample, this clonotype was seen many times. The CDR3: CASRERRASGNTIYF. CDR3 DNA: TGTGCCAGCAGAGAACGGCGGGCATCTGGAAACACCATATATTTT. The chain couples TRBV6-5 to TRBJ1-3; D not certain. CDR1 and CDR2 (germline): MNHEY, SVGAGI. This CDR3 spans 15 amino acids. V lost 6 bases and J 1 base, leaving 13 bases between the germline ends.

The V call is TRBV27, the J call TRBJ1-2; maybe TRBD1 (6 bases). Looked up from germline, CDR1 is MNHEY and CDR2 is SMNVEV (reference sequence). The CDR3 extends over 14 amino acids. V lost 6 bases, J lost 5 bases, and 16 bases lay in between. This chain's CDR3 is CASSLQGVGYGYTF. The DNA of the CDR3 is TGTGCCAGCAGCTTACAGGGAGTTGGGTATGGCTACACCTTC.

The sample holds a few counts of this clonotype. The rearrangement uses TRBV11-2 and TRBJ2-1; possibly TRBD1 for D (5 bases). The CDR3 is 15 residues long. Per germline, CDR1 SGHAT and CDR2 FQNNGV. The V end was cut by 6 bases, the J end by 4 bases, with 16 bases between. The CDR3 DNA follows: TGTGCCAGCAGTCTCACAGGTAGGGGTTACAATGAGCAGTTCTTC. It is translated as CASSLTGRGYNEQFF.

This clonotype was recorded at least ten times. An end of the junction differs from the germline gene, which may be a read error. The chain employs TRBV7-9 and TRBJ2-7; 7 bases agree with TRBD2. In germline, CDR1 is SEHNR, CDR2 FQNEAQ (reference sequence). CDR3 length equals 14 residues. CDR3 in DNA: TGTGCCAGCAGTTTAGCGGGTCATCCCTACGAGCAGTACTTC. Translation: CASSLAGHPYEQYF.

This clonotype was counted many times. The chain carries TRBV7-2 and TRBJ1-3; D possibly corresponds to TRBD1 (5 bases). The CDR3 totals 18 residues. From germline, CDR1 is SGHTA and CDR2 FQGNSA. V was cut by 5 bases and J by 0 bases, with 20 bases left in between. The CDR3 loop is CASSRAGIRQNSGNTIYF. The CDR3 region has the DNA TGTGCCAGCAGCCGAGCTGGGATTCGACAGAACTCTGGAAACACCATATATTTT.

As regards this clonotype: One end of the junction varies from germline; a read error may be responsible. The chain employs TRBV6-2 or TRBV6-3 and TRBJ2-2, with a weak D call TRBD2 (5 bases). The CDR3 loop spans 14 amino acids. The V gene's germline CDR1 is MNHEY and CDR2 SVGEGT. The CDR3, as DNA: TGTGCCAGCAGTTATTTAAGGATGAACGGGGAGCTGCTTTTT. Translating it yields CASSYLRMNGELLF.

The V gene is TRBV6-1, the J gene TRBJ1-1, with 7 bases fitting TRBD1. The germline CDR1 and CDR2 sequences are MNHNS and SASEGT. This CDR3 spans 14 amino acids. V shed 2 bases and J 4 bases; nucleotides not matched to a gene: 4. The CDR3 protein is CASSENRGVTEAFF. The CDR3 DNA sequence: TGTGCCAGCAGTGAAAACAGGGGAGTCACTGAAGCTTTCTTT.

This clonotype was recorded many times. The J gene is TRBJ2-5, the V gene TRBV7-8, with D uncertain. Trimming cost V 5 bases and J 4 bases, with 14 bases left between them. Germline V gives CDR1 SGHVS, CDR2 FQNEAQ. The CDR3 runs 14 residues. The CDR3 DNA follows: TGTGCCAGCAGCCTAGTAGAGACTGGAGAGACCCAGTACTTC. This codes for CASSLVETGETQYF.

The rearrangement links TRBV9 to TRBJ2-1; 10 bases are a match to TRBD2. The CDR3 has 15 amino acids. In germline, CDR1 is SGDLS, CDR2 YYNGEE. The V gene end was trimmed by 2 bases and the J gene end by 3 bases; junction bases not matched to a gene: 2. The CDR3 is CASSVPSGGYNEQFF. The CDR3, as DNA: TGTGCCAGCAGCGTCCCTAGCGGGGGCTACAATGAGCAGTTCTTC.

The chain recombines TRBV6-5 with TRBJ1-2; D remains ambiguous. The CDR3 is 12 amino acids. Germline V gene data show CDR1 as MNHEY and CDR2 as SVGAGI. V lost 7 bases and J 4 bases, leaving 10 bases between the germline ends. The CDR3 loop is CASIDVSYGYTF. Here the CDR3 DNA reads TGTGCCAGCATAGACGTAAGCTATGGCTACACCTTC.

This clonotype was counted only a few times. This chain connects TRBV27 to TRBJ2-1; D may be TRBD2 (5 bases). CDR1 is MNHEY, CDR2 SMNVEV, per germline (reference sequence). The CDR3 spans 15 residues. Between the trimmed V and J ends, which lost 1 base and 5 bases, there was a span of 12 bases. This CDR3 is CASSLFRLKNNEQFF. The CDR3 coding sequence is TGTGCCAGCAGTTTATTCCGACTAAAAAACAATGAGCAGTTCTTC.

This clonotype was seen only a few times. This rearrangement joins TRBV19 to TRBJ2-2, with TRBD2 matching 14 bases. The J segment lost 3 bases and the V segment lost 7 bases, leaving 19 bases of the junction unmatched. The CDR3 spans 21 residues. The germline CDR1 and CDR2 sequences are LNHDA and SQIVND (reference sequence). The DNA for the CDR3 is TGTGCCAGTACCCTTCTCCGGACTAGCGGGGGGACACCTCGAGACACCGGGGAGCTGTTTTTT. Translating gives CASTLLRTSGGTPRDTGELFF.

This chain joins TRBV19 and TRBJ2-5, with 9 nucleotides matching TRBD2. The germline gives CDR1 LNHDA, CDR2 SQIVND (reference sequence). This CDR3 spans 16 amino acids. V lost 3 bases and J lost 4; bases outside the gene matches: 9. The CDR3 here is CASSIFGGGVPETQYF. DNA of the CDR3: TGTGCCAGTAGTATTTTCGGCGGGGGGGTTCCAGAGACCCAGTACTTC.